Following are 30 T cell receptor beta chains from one sample sequenced in a study of CD8+ T cells in alopecia areata. Treatment reported: oral pan-JAK inhibitor, 5-10 mg twice daily. In each case, RNA was isolated and then reverse transcribed into cDNA as the sequencing template. TCRdb's table, derived via immunoSEQ multiplex PCR, lists solely in-frame clones and lacks some. The table has some 200,000 clones, about 40% seen once; the top ten hold roughly 2.8%. Sequenced material: CD4+ T cells sorted from blood, taken at approximately week 37, from a patient treated with tofacitinib. These receptor sequences come from a human donor with alopecia areata.

CDR3 DNA: TGTGCCATCACCGATGGCTACACCTTC. This translates into CAITDGYTF. The chain employs TRBV6-5 and TRBJ1-2; no clear D. Germline V gene lookup returns CDR1 MNHEY and CDR2 SVGAGI. Between the trimmed V and J ends, which lost 10 bases and 6 bases, there was a span of 6 bases. The CDR3 runs to 9 residues.

V usage is TRBV4-3 and J usage is TRBJ2-7; unclear D gene. The germline V gene encodes CDR1 LGHNA and CDR2 YSLEER. The CDR3 spans 14 residues. With 5 bases removed from V and 6 bases from J, the gap between germline ends came to 17 bases. The chain's CDR3 is CASSRQPDVVEQYF. The CDR3 bases are TGCGCCAGCAGCAGACAACCTGACGTCGTCGAGCAGTACTTC.

The chain is built from TRBV4-3 and TRBJ1-2; D may be TRBD1 (5 bases). CDR1 LGHNA and CDR2 YSLEER come from the germline V gene. CDR3 length: 15 residues. Trimming pared 0 bases from V and 8 bases from J, leaving 16 bases between. This chain's CDR3 is CASSQELGGGTGYTF. In nucleotides, the CDR3 is TGCGCCAGCAGCCAAGAACTCGGGGGAGGGACCGGCTACACCTTC.

The rearrangement links TRBV9 to TRBJ1-2, with no clear D. This CDR3 comprises 13 residues. V was clipped by 2 bases and J by 6 bases, with 11 bases between them. Germline V gives CDR1 SGDLS, CDR2 YYNGEE. CDR3 region: CASSVGGGDGYTF. Here the CDR3 DNA reads TGTGCCAGCAGCGTTGGCGGCGGAGATGGCTACACCTTC.

This clone was recorded a few times. The chain joins TRBV5-1 to TRBJ2-3, with 9 bases fitting TRBD2. This CDR3 is 16 amino acids long. J lost 4 bases, V lost 1 base, and 7 bases had no gene match. From germline, CDR1 is SGHRS and CDR2 YFSETQ. The DNA of the CDR3 is TGCGCCAGCAGCTTGTTGGCGGGAGGGCCAGCAGATACGCAGTATTTT. Translating it yields CASSLLAGGPADTQYF. Using reference TRBV5-1 and TRBJ2-3 for the parts outside the CDR3, the full variable domain is KAGVTQTPRYLIKTRGQQVTLSCSPISGHRSVSWYQQTPGQGLQFLFEYFSETQRNKGNFPGRFSGRQFSNSRSEMNVSTLELGDSALYLCASSLLAGGPADTQYFGPGTRLTVL.

The rearrangement links TRBV5-4 to TRBJ2-1, with D uncertain. V lost 1 base, J lost 3 bases, and 8 bases lay in between. Germline CDR1 and CDR2: SGHNT and YYREEE (reference sequence). CDR3 length: 14 residues. The CDR3 nucleotides are TGTGCCAGCAGCTTGCGGTCCGACTACAATGAGCAGTTCTTC. Encoded protein: CASSLRSDYNEQFF.

The rearrangement uses TRBV30 and TRBJ2-3; possible D gene TRBD2, 6 bases. Trimming pared 3 bases from V and 3 bases from J, leaving 10 bases between. The CDR3 is 13 amino acids. Germline CDR1 is GTSNPN and CDR2 is SVGIG (reference sequence). DNA for the CDR3: TGTGCCTGGAGCGGGAGTGGAACAGATACGCAGTATTTT. Protein: CAWSGSGTDTQYF.

This clone has only a few counts. Within the sample, other DNA sequences also encode this same CDR3. The chain couples TRBV11-2 to TRBJ2-2, with 9 bases fitting TRBD2. Germline V gene sequence: CDR1 SGHAT, CDR2 FQNNGV. The CDR3 is made up of 15 amino acids. V lost 2 bases and J lost 4; bases outside the gene matches: 2. CDR3 protein: CASSLRGRGTGELFF. In nucleotides, the CDR3 is TGTGCCAGCAGCTTACGCGGGAGGGGCACCGGGGAGCTGTTTTTT.

This clone was counted a few times. V gene TRBV30 combines with J gene TRBJ1-1; TRBD1 agrees at 7 bases. The CDR3 runs to 13 residues. The V gene's germline CDR1 is GTSNPN and CDR2 SVGIG (reference sequence). V was pared by 3 bases and J by 4 bases, with 5 bases of the junction left unmatched. CDR3 sequence: CAWSQDRVTEAFF. For the CDR3, the DNA is TGTGCCTGGAGCCAAGACAGGGTCACTGAAGCTTTCTTT.

This clone has a handful of counts. The chain combines TRBV7-2 with TRBJ1-2, with D tentatively TRBD1 (5 bases). Germline V lookup: CDR1 SGHTA, CDR2 FQGNSA. The CDR3 consists of 13 residues. Trimming removed 1 base from V and 4 bases from J, with 7 bases in between. CDR3 coding DNA: TGTGCCAGCAGCTTAGGGAGGGGCTATGGCTACACCTTC. Protein: CASSLGRGYGYTF.

The table lists this clone with a few counts. V is TRBV5-1 and J is TRBJ2-1, with a possible D match to TRBD1 (7 bases). The CDR3 is 16 amino acids. V lost 4 bases and J lost 8, with 22 bases in between. The germline V gene encodes CDR1 SGHRS and CDR2 YFSETQ. The CDR3 spells CASSQGGGSPRDEQFF. The CDR3 nucleotides read TGCGCCAGCAGCCAGGGGGGCGGATCACCCAGGGATGAGCAGTTCTTC.

DNA of the CDR3: TGTGCCAGCAGCTTTGGAGGATGGCTGCAGCCCCAGCATTTT. This gives the protein CASSFGGWLQPQHF. V gene TRBV7-3 combines with J gene TRBJ1-5, with unresolved D. Germline V lookup: CDR1 SGHTA, CDR2 FQGTGA. The V end was cut by 3 bases, the J end by 7 bases, with 13 bases between. This CDR3 is 14 amino acids long.

The J gene is TRBJ1-1, the V gene TRBV30; 7 bases line up with TRBD1. V lost 5 bases and J lost 0; bases outside the gene matches: 9. The CDR3 extends over 15 amino acids. The germline gives CDR1 GTSNPN, CDR2 SVGIG (reference sequence). The CDR3 protein is CAWSPRQGLNTEAFF. CDR3 nucleotide sequence: TGTGCCTGGTCACCTAGACAGGGTTTGAACACTGAAGCTTTCTTT.

The chain employs TRBV7-3 and TRBJ2-7; TRBD2 matches at 8 bases. The V gene's germline CDR1 is SGHTA and CDR2 FQGTGA. The CDR3 is 15 residues long. V dropped 5 bases and J dropped 0; count of bases not matched to a gene: 6. In nucleotides, the CDR3 is TGTGCCAGCAGCCAACCGGGACTAGACTCCTACGAGCAGTACTTC. This gives the protein CASSQPGLDSYEQYF.

The sample holds a few counts of this clone. The rearrangement joins TRBV7-2 to TRBJ2-3, with 7 bases lining up with TRBD2. After removal of 3 bases from V and 2 bases from J, the junction contained 5 bases not matched to a gene. Looked up from germline, CDR1 is SGHTA and CDR2 is FQGNSA. The CDR3 covers 15 residues. In DNA form, the CDR3 reads TGTGCCAGCAGCTTGGCTAGCGGAGACACAGATACGCAGTATTTT. It translates to CASSLASGDTDTQYF.

This clone was seen a handful of times. The V and J genes are TRBV7-2 and TRBJ2-5, with D perhaps TRBD1 (5 bases). The CDR3 contains 15 residues. CDR1 is SGHTA, CDR2 FQGNSA, per germline. V was shortened by 1 base and J by 5 bases, with 14 bases between the two germline ends. CDR3 protein: CASSLGGGVPETQYF. The CDR3 nucleotides read TGTGCCAGCAGCTTAGGGGGCGGAGTTCCCGAGACCCAGTACTTC.

This clone was found once. The J gene is TRBJ2-5, the V gene TRBV5-4; D unclear. This CDR3 is built from 15 residues. Trimming stripped 3 bases from V and 5 bases from J, with 17 bases between. Germline CDR1 reads SGHNT; CDR2 reads YYREEE (reference sequence). This CDR3 reads CASSSEALRGETQYF. The CDR3 DNA is TGTGCCAGCAGCTCGGAAGCGTTACGTGGGGAGACCCAGTACTTC. The variable domain in full, completed from reference TRBV5-4 and TRBJ2-5, reads ETGVTQSPTHLIKTRGQQVTLRCSSQSGHNTVSWYQQALGQGPQFIFQYYREEENGRGNFPPRFSGLQFPNYSSELNVNALELDDSALYLCASSSEALRGETQYFGPGTRLLVL.

Remarks on this clone: The sample holds other DNA sequences that translate to the same CDR3. V gene TRBV11-2 combines with J gene TRBJ2-1; tentatively, D is TRBD2 (6 bases). Germline V lookup: CDR1 SGHAT, CDR2 FQNNGV. The CDR3 loop spans 15 amino acids. Trimming removed 2 bases at V and 0 bases at J, with 8 bases between. The CDR3 loop is CASSLFGGSYNEQFF. CDR3 bases: TGTGCCAGCAGCTTATTCGGGGGCTCCTACAATGAGCAGTTCTTC.

Only one count was recorded for this clone. The chain links TRBV7-3 to TRBJ2-1, with D uncertain. Looked up from germline, CDR1 is SGHTA and CDR2 is FQGTGA. The CDR3 is made up of 15 amino acids. Trimming stripped 5 bases from V and 2 bases from J, with 13 bases between. The CDR3 coding sequence is TGTGCCAGCAGCCTTAACCTAGTCACCTACAATGAGCAGTTCTTC. It yields the protein CASSLNLVTYNEQFF.

This chain connects TRBV5-4 to TRBJ2-1, with D possibly matching TRBD1 (5 bases). Between the trimmed V and J ends, which lost 0 bases and 2 bases, there was a span of 15 bases. Germline V lookup: CDR1 SGHNT, CDR2 YYREEE (reference sequence). The CDR3 length is 17 residues. CDR3 amino acids: CASSLGSGASPYNEQFF. As DNA, the CDR3 is TGTGCCAGCAGCTTGGGGAGTGGGGCGTCTCCCTACAATGAGCAGTTCTTC.

This chain joins TRBV6-6 and TRBJ2-3, with 9 bases lining up with TRBD1. Germline V CDR1 and CDR2: MNHNY, SVGAGI (reference sequence). This CDR3 region has 15 residues. The junction had 4 bases not matched to a gene; V was cut back by 2 bases and J by 4 bases. CDR3 bases: TGTGCCAGCAGTTACCACCGGGACAGGGCAGATACGCAGTATTTT. Translated, it gives CASSYHRDRADTQYF.

This chain links TRBV15 with TRBJ2-3; D is uncertain. The V gene lost 2 bases and the J gene lost 5 bases, with 14 bases spanning the gap. Germline CDR1 and CDR2: LNHNV and YYDKDF (reference sequence). The CDR3 totals 15 residues. The CDR3 nucleotides are TGTGCCACCAGCAGACCTCACTCGGTAGGAGATACGCAGTATTTT. Translating it yields CATSRPHSVGDTQYF.

The chain combines TRBV9 with TRBJ2-3; D not certain. V was cut by 4 bases and J by 0 bases, with 9 bases left in between. Germline V gene data show CDR1 as SGDLS and CDR2 as YYNGEE. This CDR3 contains 14 residues. CDR3 in amino acids: CASSPRVSTDTQYF. The DNA for the CDR3 is TGTGCCAGCAGCCCCCGGGTGAGCACAGATACGCAGTATTTT.

The V and J genes are TRBV5-1 and TRBJ2-1; 13 bases fit TRBD2. CDR1 is SGHRS and CDR2 is YFSETQ in the germline V gene. The CDR3 extends over 15 amino acids. The V segment lost 4 bases and the J segment 9 bases; nucleotides outside the gene matches: 7. The CDR3 sequence: CASSGGTSGVPEQFF. CDR3 in DNA: TGCGCCAGCAGCGGAGGGACTAGCGGGGTACCTGAGCAGTTCTTC.

This clone appeared a few times. V is TRBV5-1 and J is TRBJ2-5, with D perhaps matching TRBD1 (5 bases). V was shortened by 0 bases and J by 5 bases, with 11 bases between the two germline ends. Germline-derived CDR1 and CDR2 are SGHRS and YFSETQ. CDR3 length equals 14 residues. The CDR3 loop is CASSLAAGMETQYF. CDR3 DNA sequence: TGCGCCAGCAGCTTGGCGGCAGGGATGGAGACCCAGTACTTC.

A remark on this clone: Compared with germline, one end of the junction differs, possibly owing to a read error. V usage is TRBV7-2 and J usage is TRBJ2-7; 10 bases fit TRBD2. CDR1 is SGHTA, CDR2 FQGNSA, per germline. This CDR3 region has 15 residues. The CDR3: CAGSPRTSGTYEQYF. The CDR3 nucleotides read TGTGCCGGCAGCCCAAGGACTAGCGGAACCTACGAGCAGTACTTC.

V usage is TRBV7-3 and J usage is TRBJ2-7; 7 bases fit TRBD2. This CDR3 comprises 13 residues. V dropped 5 bases and J dropped 3; count of bases not matched to a gene: 4. Germline CDR1 reads SGHTA; CDR2 reads FQGTGA. CDR3 in amino acids: CASSAGLHYEQYF. CDR3 DNA sequence: TGTGCCAGCAGCGCGGGACTACACTACGAGCAGTACTTC.

The genes are TRBV9 and TRBJ2-5; 11 bases map to TRBD2. V was pared by 4 bases and J by 5 bases, with 25 bases of the junction left unmatched. The germline V gene encodes CDR1 SGDLS and CDR2 YYNGEE. The CDR3 is 21 amino acids. CDR3: CASSPRGLGGLADIRGETQYF. CDR3 nucleotides: TGTGCCAGCAGCCCAAGGGGGCTGGGGGGACTAGCGGATATCCGTGGGGAGACCCAGTACTTC.

Only a few counts were recorded for this clone. This chain links TRBV7-2 with TRBJ1-1, with TRBD1 identical over 9 bases. The germline gives CDR1 SGHTA, CDR2 FQGNSA. Unmatched junction bases numbered 13, after V lost 5 bases and J lost 3 bases. This CDR3 has 17 amino acids. The CDR3 DNA follows: TGTGCCAGCAGCCTAAGAGGTACAGGGGGCTCGGACACTGAAGCTTTCTTT. Its protein product is CASSLRGTGGSDTEAFF.

The V call is TRBV19, the J call TRBJ2-7; tentatively, D is TRBD1 (6 bases). The CDR3 spans 15 residues. Germline V CDR1 and CDR2: LNHDA, SQIVND (reference sequence). Trimming left V 6 bases short and J 0 bases short, with 15 bases between. The CDR3 here is CASSQRQAHSYEQYF. The CDR3 region has the DNA TGTGCCAGTAGCCAAAGACAGGCCCACTCCTACGAGCAGTACTTC.